This T cell receptor beta chain was obtained from a study of radiation and T cells in renal cell carcinoma (dated by TCRdb to between 2020 and 2021). About the study as a whole: In total, 53 samples, comprising approximately 26 tumors and some 27 peripheral blood samples, were subjected to TCR beta sequencing. Across all 50 or so samples, around 4,000,000 unique CDR3 nucleotide sequences, encoding 2.5 million to 3 million unique CDR3 amino acid sequences, were identified. The final blood draw took place at 4 weeks after radiation, the same time as nephrectomy.

In the paper's terms, the time point label means: blood 4 weeks post-SBRT, at nephrectomy. Taken with the paper, the label for treatment or condition translates to: 15 Gy SBRT to primary tumor, nephrectomy 4 weeks later. The samples were obtained from a clinical trial, where primary renal cell carcinomas were treated with 15 Gy stereotactic body radiation therapy and then removed by nephrectomy 4 weeks afterward. Serial peripheral blood from radiation-treated patients was sampled at baseline, 2 weeks and 4 weeks after SBRT to track tumor-enriched clonotypes. Renal cell carcinoma with clear cell pathology was present in all patients. The QIAamp DNA Blood Mini Kit (Qiagen) was used to prepare genomic DNA for TCR sequencing. Samples were included in the analyses only if all quality control checks were passed. Inclusive of the bounding cysteine and phenylalanine, the CDR3 is 15 residues long. Only CDR3 DNA is held: 45 bases, read in frame from base 1. V loses 1 base, J loses 1 base, and the germline ends lie 10 bases apart. CDR1 and CDR2 were assigned from the germline V gene as MNHNS and SASEGT.

TCR beta libraries were generated from genomic DNA with the immunoSEQ kit, following the manufacturer's recommendations. For library preparation, a first multiplex PCR was performed with proprietary primers, followed by a second PCR in which unique barcodes were added, and bead cleanups were performed after each round. Each sample batch included a kit-provided positive control reaction and a negative control reaction. The final libraries were assessed on an Agilent 4200 TapeStation D1000 ScreenTape, pooled by volume, and quantified by qPCR. Sequencing was performed on an Illumina NextSeq500 using a MidOutput 150-cycle cartridge, with 156 Read1 cycles, 15 Index1 cycles, and the kit custom primers. The pooled library was loaded at approximately 1 pM, with a 20% PhiX control spiked in. Per the original workflow: Vendor-processed data were analyzed in R, with a clonotype defined as all T cells sharing the same CDR3 nucleotide sequence. In the clone abundance analyses, frequencies were normalized to the 10,000 most abundant clones in each sample. Before analysis, public T cell clones were removed, and these numbered fewer than six per sample on average. A difference in abundance of at least 32-fold between compartments was used to define tumor-enriched and baseline blood-enriched clonotypes. A beta-binomial differential abundance model was used to identify clonotypes that expanded or contracted between blood time points. Similarity between tumor and blood repertoires was quantified using the Baroni-Urbani and Buser coefficient, and groups were compared with two-tailed Wilcoxon tests in R. In TCRdb, the immuneACCESS table is reduced to in-frame sequences with V and J assigned. These tables do not hold every clone; where another copy was compared, an unresolved V gene accounts for under half, and the others remain unexplained. V and J calls and clone size are copied from that table; D and trimming were computed from the DNA. Recorded for this sample are 40,000 to 45,000 clones; over 80% of them occurred a single time. The ten largest make up 27% of the sample.

Note on this clone: Its recognized antigen is unknown. Qualities for individual bases were not recorded, and no much larger clone is one base off.

What the work shows at the level of the full study, not this receptor alone: Dynamics of the blood repertoire were not tracked past 4 weeks after treatment. In blood, the top tumor clonotypes increased from baseline to 2 weeks after radiation and then shrank by 4 weeks, which suggests a temporary expansion of tumor-resident clones. The single-armed trial design could not address effects of radiation dose or scheduling on the TCR repertoire. Because pretreatment tumor biopsies were not available, the baseline intratumoral presence of clonotypes could not be determined.

This chain joins TRBV6-1 to TRBJ2-5; TRBD2 might be the D gene, on 6 matching bases. The specimen comprised blood, sampled from a patient whose treatment included radiotherapy and nephrectomy. The source of this sequence is a woman in her sixties or seventies with renal cell carcinoma. The nucleotides read TGTGCCAGCAGTGAAGTCAATAGCGGCCAAGAGACCCAGTACTTC. Translation gives CASSEVNSGQETQYF.